The clone carrying this T cell receptor beta chain occurred a few times. With a J-beta primer mix and a sample-barcoded 5' primer, a second PCR ran about 6 to 11 cycles. A single record per CDR3 protein comes from TCRdb applying MiXCR to the 5' RACE reads. The sample carries around 820,000 distinct CDR3 sequences, roughly 25% recorded once. This sample is drawn from a study of blood T cells in healthy people across ages. CDR3 length: 11 amino acids. Germline-derived CDR1 and CDR2 are SNHLY and FYNNEI. The ends were cut back, 7 bases at V and 9 bases at J, with 13 bases in the middle. These data also formed part of another study, on T cells of mothers and their children.

Sequencing input: blood. The chain joins TRBV2 to TRBJ2-7; D possibly corresponds to TRBD1 (6 bases). This sequence was found in a boy under 18 in good health. The CDR3 is CASKAKTGQYF. CDR3 nucleotides: TGTGCCAGCAAGGCAAAGACAGGGCAGTACTTC.